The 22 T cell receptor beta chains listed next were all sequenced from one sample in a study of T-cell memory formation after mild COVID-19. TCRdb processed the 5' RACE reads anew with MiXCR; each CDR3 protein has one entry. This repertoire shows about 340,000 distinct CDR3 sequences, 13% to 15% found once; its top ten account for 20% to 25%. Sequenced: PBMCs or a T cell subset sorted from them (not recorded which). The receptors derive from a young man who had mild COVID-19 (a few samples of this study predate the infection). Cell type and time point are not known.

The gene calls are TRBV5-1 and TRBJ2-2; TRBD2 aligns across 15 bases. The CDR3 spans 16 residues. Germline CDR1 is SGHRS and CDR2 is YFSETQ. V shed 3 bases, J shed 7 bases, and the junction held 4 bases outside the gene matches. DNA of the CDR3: TGCGCCAGCAGCTGGACTAGCGGGGGGGCCCACGGGGAGCTGTTTTTT. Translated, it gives CASSWTSGGAHGELFF.

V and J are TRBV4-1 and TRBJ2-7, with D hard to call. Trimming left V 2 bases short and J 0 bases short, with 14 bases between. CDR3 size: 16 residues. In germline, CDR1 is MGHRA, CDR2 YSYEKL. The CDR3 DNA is TGCGCCAGCAGCCAATTGGGCGCCGTGAGCTCCTACGAGCAGTACTTC. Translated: CASSQLGAVSSYEQYF.

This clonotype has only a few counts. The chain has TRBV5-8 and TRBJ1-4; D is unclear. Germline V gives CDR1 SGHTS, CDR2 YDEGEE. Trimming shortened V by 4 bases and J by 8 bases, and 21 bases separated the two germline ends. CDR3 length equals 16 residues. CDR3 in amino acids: CASSLGSAGLNEKLFF. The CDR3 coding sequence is TGTGCCAGCAGCCTGGGTTCGGCAGGCTTAAACGAAAAACTGTTTTTT. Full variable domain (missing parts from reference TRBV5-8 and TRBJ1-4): EAGVTQSPTHLIKTRGQQATLRCSPISGHTSVYWYQQALGLGLQFLLWYDEGEERNRGNFPPRFSGRQFPNYSSELNVNALELEDSALYLCASSLGSAGLNEKLFFGSGTQLSVL.

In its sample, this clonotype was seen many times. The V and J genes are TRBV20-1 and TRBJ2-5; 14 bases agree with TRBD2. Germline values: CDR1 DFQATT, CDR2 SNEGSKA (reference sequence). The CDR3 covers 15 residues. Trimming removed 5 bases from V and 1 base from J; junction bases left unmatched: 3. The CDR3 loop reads CSADGTSGGQETQYF. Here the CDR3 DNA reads TGCAGTGCTGATGGGACTAGCGGGGGCCAAGAGACCCAGTACTTC.

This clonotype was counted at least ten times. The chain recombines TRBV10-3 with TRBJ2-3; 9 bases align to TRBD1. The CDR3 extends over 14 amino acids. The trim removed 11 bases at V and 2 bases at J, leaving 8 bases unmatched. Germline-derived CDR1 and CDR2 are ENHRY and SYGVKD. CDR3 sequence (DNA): TGTGCCTCGAAGGGACAGGGACCCACAGATACGCAGTATTTT. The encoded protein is CASKGQGPTDTQYF.

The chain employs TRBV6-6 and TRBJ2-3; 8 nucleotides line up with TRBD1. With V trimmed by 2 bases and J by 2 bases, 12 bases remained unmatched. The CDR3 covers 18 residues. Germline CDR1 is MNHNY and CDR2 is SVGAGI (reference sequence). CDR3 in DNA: TGTGCCAGCAGTTACGCCTCCGGGACAGGTATTGACACAGATACGCAGTATTTT. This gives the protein CASSYASGTGIDTDTQYF.

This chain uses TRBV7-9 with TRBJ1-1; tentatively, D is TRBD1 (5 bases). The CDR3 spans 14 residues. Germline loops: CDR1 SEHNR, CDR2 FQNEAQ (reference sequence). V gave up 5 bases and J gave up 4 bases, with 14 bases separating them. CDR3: CASSPGPGLTEAFF. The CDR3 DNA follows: TGTGCCAGCAGCCCGGGACCGGGGCTCACTGAAGCTTTCTTT.

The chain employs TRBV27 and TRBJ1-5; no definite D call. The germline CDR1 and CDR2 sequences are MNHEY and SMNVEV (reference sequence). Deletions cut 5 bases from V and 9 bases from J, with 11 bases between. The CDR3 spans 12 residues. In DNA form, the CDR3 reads TGTGCCAGCAGTCCTACGTGGTGGCCCCAGCATTTT. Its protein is CASSPTWWPQHF.

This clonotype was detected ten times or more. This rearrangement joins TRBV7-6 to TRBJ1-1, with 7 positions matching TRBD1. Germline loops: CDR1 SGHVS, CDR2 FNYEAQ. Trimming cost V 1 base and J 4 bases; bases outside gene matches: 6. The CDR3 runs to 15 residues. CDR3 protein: CASSLGGGGGTEAFF. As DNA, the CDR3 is TGTGCCAGCAGCTTAGGGGGAGGGGGCGGCACTGAAGCTTTCTTT.

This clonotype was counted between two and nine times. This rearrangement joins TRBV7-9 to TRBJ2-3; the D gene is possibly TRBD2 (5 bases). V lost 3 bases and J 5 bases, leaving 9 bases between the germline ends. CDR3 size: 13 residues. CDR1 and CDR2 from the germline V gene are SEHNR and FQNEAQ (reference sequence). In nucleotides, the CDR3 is TGTGCCAGCAGCTTGACTACCGGAGATACGCAGTATTTT. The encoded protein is CASSLTTGDTQYF.

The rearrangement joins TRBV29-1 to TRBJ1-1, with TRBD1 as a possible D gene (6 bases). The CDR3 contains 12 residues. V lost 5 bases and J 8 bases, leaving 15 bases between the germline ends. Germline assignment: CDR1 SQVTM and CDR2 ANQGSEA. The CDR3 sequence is CSVQSYRAEAFF. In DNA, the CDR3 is TGCAGCGTTCAATCGTACAGGGCCGAAGCTTTCTTT.

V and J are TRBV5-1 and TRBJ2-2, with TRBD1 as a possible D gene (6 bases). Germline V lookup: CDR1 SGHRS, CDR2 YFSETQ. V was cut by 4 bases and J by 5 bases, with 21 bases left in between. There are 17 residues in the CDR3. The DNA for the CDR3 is TGCGCCAGCAGCCCACTCATGACAGGTGCTGGAACCGGGGAGCTGTTTTTT. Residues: CASSPLMTGAGTGELFF.

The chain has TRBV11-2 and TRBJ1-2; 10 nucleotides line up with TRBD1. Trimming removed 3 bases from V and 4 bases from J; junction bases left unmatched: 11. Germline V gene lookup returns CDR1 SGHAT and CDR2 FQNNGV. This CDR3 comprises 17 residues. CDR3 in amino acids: CASSFVPRDRGVYGYTF. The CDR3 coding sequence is TGTGCCAGCAGCTTCGTTCCCCGGGACAGGGGTGTCTATGGCTACACCTTC.

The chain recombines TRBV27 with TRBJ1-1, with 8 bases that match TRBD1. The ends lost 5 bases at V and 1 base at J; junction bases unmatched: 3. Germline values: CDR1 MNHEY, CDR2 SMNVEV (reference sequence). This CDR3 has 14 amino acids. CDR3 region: CASSIGTGNTEAFF. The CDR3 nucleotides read TGTGCCAGCAGTATTGGGACAGGGAACACTGAAGCTTTCTTT.

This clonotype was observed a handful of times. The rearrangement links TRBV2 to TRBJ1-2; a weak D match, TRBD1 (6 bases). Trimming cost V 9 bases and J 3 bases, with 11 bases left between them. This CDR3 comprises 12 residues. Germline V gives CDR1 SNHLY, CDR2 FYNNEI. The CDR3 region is CARGGGDYGYTF. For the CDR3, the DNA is TGTGCCAGAGGAGGGGGGGACTATGGCTACACCTTC.

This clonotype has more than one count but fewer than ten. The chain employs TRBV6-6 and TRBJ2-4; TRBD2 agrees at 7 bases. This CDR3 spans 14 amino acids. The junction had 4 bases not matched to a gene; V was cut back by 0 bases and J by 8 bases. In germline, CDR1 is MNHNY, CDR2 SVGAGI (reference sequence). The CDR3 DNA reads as TGTGCCAGCAGTTACTCCCGGGGGGAGGACATTCAGTACTTC. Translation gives CASSYSRGEDIQYF.

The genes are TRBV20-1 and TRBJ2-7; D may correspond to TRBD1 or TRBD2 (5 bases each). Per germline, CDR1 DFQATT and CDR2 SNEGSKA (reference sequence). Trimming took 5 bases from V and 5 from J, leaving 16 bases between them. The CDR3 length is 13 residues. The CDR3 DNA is TGCAGTGCTGAGCCTTTTGGGGGTGACGAGCAGTACTTC. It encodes CSAEPFGGDEQYF.

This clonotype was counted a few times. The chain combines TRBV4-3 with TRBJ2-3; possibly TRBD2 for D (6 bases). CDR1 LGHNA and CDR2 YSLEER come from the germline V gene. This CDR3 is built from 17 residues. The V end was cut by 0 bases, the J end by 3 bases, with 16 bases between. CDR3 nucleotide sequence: TGCGCCAGCAGCCAAGATCTAGGGAGGCGGGATACAGATACGCAGTATTTT. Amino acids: CASSQDLGRRDTDTQYF.

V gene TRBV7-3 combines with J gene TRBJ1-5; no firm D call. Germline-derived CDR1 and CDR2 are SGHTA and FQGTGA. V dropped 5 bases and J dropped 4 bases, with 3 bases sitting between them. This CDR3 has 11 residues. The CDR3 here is CASSQNQPQHF. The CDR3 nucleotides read TGTGCCAGCAGCCAAAATCAGCCCCAGCATTTT.

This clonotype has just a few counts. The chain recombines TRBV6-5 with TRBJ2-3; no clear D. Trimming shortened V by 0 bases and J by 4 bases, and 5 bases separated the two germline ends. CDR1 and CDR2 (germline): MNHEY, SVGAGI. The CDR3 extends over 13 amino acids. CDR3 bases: TGTGCCAGCAGTTACTCCACCGCAGATACGCAGTATTTT. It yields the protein CASSYSTADTQYF.

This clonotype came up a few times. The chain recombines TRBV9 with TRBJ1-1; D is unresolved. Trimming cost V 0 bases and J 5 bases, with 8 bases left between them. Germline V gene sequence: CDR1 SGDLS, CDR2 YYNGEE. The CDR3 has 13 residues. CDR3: CASSVVSQTEAFF. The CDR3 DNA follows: TGTGCCAGCAGCGTAGTATCCCAGACTGAAGCTTTCTTT.

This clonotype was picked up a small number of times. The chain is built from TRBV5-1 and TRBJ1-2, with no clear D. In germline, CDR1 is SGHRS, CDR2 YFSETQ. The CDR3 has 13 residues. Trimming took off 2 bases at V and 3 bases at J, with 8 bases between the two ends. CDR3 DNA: TGCGCCAGCAGCTTCACAGAGGACTATGGCTACACCTTC. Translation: CASSFTEDYGYTF. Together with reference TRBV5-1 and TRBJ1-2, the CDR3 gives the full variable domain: KAGVTQTPRYLIKTRGQQVTLSCSPISGHRSVSWYQQTPGQGLQFLFEYFSETQRNKGNFPGRFSGRQFSNSRSEMNVSTLELGDSALYLCASSFTEDYGYTFGSGTRLTVV.